This record looks at one T cell receptor (beta chain) sequence and its context. This entry is derived from a study of CD8 T cells in Susac syndrome. Reverse transcription of about 0.45 to 1 ug RNA was performed with random hexamers. TCRdb analysed the immunoSEQ multiplex PCR reads with MiXCR anew, one entry per CDR3 protein. The repertoire holds roughly 150,000 distinct CDR3 sequences, with around 94% as singletons. The CDR3 is made up of 14 amino acids. The germline V and J ends were trimmed by 2 bases and 0 bases, with 8 bases remaining between them. Germline loops: CDR1 SQVTM, CDR2 ANQGSEA. The chain is built from TRBV29-1 and TRBJ2-1, with D unresolved. The TCR comes from a human donor with multiple sclerosis. Sequenced material: CD4+ T cells from PBMCs. CDR3 in DNA: TGCAGCGTTGAAATAGAGAGCTCCTACAATGAGCAGTTCTTC. This gives the protein CSVEIESSYNEQFF.